This T cell receptor beta chain stems from a study of cytomegalovirus exposure and HLA in healthy donors. Study-wide results and limits: Altogether, 150 to 200 TCR beta chains were recorded as cytomegalovirus-associated.

With regard to this clone: Its antigen is not known.

CDR1 and CDR2 from the germline V gene are MNHEY and SVGAGI. The CDR3 totals 13 residues. The J segment lost 3 bases and the V segment lost 6 bases, leaving 2 bases of the junction unmatched. TCRdb's copy holds only in-frame clones and misses some; the assay was immunoSEQ multiplex PCR. The sample consists of 170,000 or so clones, 80% to 85% of them appearing once. The donors were members of the validation cohort comprising over 90 subjects, separate from the roughly 690-subject first cohort. The sequence came from a woman under 30 in good health and CMV-seropositive. Specimen: PBMCs. The J gene is TRBJ1-5, the V gene TRBV6-5; TRBD1 matches 7 bases. The CDR3 protein is CASSDRVNQPQHF. The CDR3 DNA reads as TGTGCCAGCAGCGACAGGGTCAATCAGCCCCAGCATTTT.